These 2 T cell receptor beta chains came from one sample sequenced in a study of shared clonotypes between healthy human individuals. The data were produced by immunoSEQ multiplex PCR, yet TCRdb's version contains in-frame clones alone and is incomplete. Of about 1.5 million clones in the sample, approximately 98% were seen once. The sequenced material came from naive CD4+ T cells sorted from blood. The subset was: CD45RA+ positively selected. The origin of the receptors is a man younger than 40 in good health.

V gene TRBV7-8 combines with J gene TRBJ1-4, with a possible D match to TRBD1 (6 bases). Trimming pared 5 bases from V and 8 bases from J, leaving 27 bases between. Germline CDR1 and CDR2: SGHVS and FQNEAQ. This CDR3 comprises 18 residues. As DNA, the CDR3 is TGTGCCAGCAGCCGTGGGGGCGACGGGATGACTCGATCGGAAAAACTGTTTTTT. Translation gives CASSRGGDGMTRSEKLFF.

The DNA of the CDR3 is TGTGCCAGCAGTGTGGCGACAGGTCGACAATACGAGCAGTACTTC. Its translation: CASSVATGRQYEQYF. The chain combines TRBV2 with TRBJ2-7, with D possibly TRBD1 on 6 matching bases. Trimming took off 4 bases at V and 4 bases at J, with 17 bases between the two ends. Germline V lookup: CDR1 SNHLY, CDR2 FYNNEI. This CDR3 contains 15 residues.